The table lists the clone carrying this T cell receptor (beta chain) with many counts. Its antigen is not known. The unsorted libraries were generated from a total of 2 million PBMCs, which had been stored in RNAlater at -80 C. This entry comes from a study of neurological immune-mediated disorders. Study results and limitations: The repertoires of 18 of 34 multiple sclerosis patients fell into one related-CDR3 cluster (a possible signature) under phylogenetic grouping. Neither clinical nor MRI features showed any association with the multiple sclerosis repertoire cluster, and the authors stated that larger cohorts are needed.

TCRdb passed the 5' RACE reads through MiXCR, listing each CDR3 protein once. Among about 66,000 distinct CDR3 sequences listed, about 5.1% were seen once. Material for sequencing was PBMCs. The TCR originated in a woman between 65 and 79 years old with multiple sclerosis.

The CDR3 region is CASSLAGAFTDTQYF. CDR3 in DNA: TGTGCCAGCAGCTTAGCAGGGGCCTTCACAGATACGCAGTATTTT. The V gene is TRBV7-2, the J gene TRBJ2-3, with D perhaps TRBD1 (5 bases). This CDR3 comprises 15 residues. V lost 0 bases and J lost 2, with 9 bases in between. Germline CDR1 and CDR2: SGHTA and FQGNSA.